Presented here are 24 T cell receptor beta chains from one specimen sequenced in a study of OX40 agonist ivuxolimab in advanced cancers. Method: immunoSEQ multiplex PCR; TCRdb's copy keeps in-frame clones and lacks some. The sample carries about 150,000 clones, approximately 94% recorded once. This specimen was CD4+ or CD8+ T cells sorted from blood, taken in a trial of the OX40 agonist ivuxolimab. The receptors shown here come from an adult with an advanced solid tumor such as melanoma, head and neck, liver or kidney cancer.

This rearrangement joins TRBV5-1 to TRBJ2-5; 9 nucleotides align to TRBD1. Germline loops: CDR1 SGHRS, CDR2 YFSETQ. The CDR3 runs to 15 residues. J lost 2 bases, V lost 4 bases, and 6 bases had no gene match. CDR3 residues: CASSRGTGLQETQYF. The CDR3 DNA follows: TGCGCCAGCAGCAGGGGGACAGGGCTTCAAGAGACCCAGTACTTC.

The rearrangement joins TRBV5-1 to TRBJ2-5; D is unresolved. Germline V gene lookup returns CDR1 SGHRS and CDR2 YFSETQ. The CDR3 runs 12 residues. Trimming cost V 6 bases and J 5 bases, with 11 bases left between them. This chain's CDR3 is CASTPEGETQYF. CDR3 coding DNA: TGCGCCAGCACTCCGGAAGGGGAGACCCAGTACTTC.

This chain's CDR3 is CSTRSEKLFF. The CDR3 nucleotides read TGCAGCACCCGGAGTGAAAAACTGTTTTTT. The rearrangement links TRBV20-1 to TRBJ1-4; D is unclear. CDR3 length: 10 amino acids. Germline V gene data show CDR1 as DFQATT and CDR2 as SNEGSKA (reference sequence).

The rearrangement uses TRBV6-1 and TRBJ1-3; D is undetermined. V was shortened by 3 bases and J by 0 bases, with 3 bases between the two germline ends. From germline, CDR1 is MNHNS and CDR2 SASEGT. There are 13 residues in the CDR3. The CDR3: CASSEGSGNTIYF. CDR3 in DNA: TGTGCCAGCAGTGAGGGCTCTGGAAACACCATATATTTT.

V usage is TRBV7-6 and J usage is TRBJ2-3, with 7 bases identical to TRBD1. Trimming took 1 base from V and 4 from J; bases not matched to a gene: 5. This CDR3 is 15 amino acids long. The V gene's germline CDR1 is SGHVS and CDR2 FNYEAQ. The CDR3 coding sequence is TGTGCCAGCAGCTTAGTGAGGGGGCTGGCAGATACGCAGTATTTT. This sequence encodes CASSLVRGLADTQYF.

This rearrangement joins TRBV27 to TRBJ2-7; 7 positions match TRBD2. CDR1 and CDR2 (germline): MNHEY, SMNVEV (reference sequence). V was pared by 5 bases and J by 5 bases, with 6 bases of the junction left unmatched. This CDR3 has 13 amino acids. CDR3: CASSLLGGNEQYF. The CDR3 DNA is TGTGCCAGCAGTCTCTTGGGGGGGAACGAGCAGTACTTC.

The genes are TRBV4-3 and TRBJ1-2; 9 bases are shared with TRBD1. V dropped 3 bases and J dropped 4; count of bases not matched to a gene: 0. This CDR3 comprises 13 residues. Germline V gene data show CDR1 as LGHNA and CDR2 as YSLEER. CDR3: CASSQTGGYGYTF. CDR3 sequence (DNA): TGCGCCAGCAGCCAGACAGGGGGCTATGGCTACACCTTC.

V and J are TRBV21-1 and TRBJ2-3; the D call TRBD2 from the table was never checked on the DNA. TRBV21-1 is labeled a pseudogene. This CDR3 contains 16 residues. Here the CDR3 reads CASPKGSSGGTDTQYF. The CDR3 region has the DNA TGTGCCAGCCCTAAAGGGAGTAGCGGGGGCACAGATACGCAGTATTTT.

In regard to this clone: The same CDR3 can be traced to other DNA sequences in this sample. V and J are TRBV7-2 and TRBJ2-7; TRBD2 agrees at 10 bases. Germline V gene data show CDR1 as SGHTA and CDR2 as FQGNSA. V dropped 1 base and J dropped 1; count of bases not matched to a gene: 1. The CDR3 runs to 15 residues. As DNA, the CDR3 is TGTGCCAGCAGCTTAGGACTAGCGGGTTCCTACGAGCAGTACTTC. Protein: CASSLGLAGSYEQYF.

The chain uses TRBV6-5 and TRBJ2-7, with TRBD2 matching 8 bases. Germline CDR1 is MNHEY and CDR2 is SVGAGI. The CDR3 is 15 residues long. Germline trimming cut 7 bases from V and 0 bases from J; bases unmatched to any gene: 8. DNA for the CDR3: TGTGCCAGCAAGACTTCTAGCGGGTACTCCTACGAGCAGTACTTC. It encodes CASKTSSGYSYEQYF.

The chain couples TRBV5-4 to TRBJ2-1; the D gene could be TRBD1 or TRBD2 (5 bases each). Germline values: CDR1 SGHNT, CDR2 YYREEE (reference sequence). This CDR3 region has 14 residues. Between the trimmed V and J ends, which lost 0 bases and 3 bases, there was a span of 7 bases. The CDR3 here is CASSLGGYYNEQFF. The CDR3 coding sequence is TGTGCCAGCAGCTTGGGGGGGTACTACAATGAGCAGTTCTTC.

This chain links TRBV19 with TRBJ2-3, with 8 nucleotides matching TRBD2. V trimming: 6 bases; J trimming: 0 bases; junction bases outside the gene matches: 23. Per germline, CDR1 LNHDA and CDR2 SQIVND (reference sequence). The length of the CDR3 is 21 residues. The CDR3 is CASSPQGGLAVSLTSTDTQYF. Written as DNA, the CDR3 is TGTGCCAGTAGCCCACAGGGAGGACTAGCCGTAAGCCTGACTAGCACAGATACGCAGTATTTT.

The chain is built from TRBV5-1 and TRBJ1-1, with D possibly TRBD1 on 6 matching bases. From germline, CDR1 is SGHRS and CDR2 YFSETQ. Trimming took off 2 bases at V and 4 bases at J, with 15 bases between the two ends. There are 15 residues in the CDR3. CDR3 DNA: TGCGCCAGCAGCTTCAACAGGGATTTAGGCACTGAAGCTTTCTTT. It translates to CASSFNRDLGTEAFF.

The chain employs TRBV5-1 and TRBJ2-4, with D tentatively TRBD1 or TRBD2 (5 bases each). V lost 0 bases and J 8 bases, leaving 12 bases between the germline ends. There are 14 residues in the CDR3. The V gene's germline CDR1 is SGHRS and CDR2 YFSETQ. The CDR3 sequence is CASSLVGVRDIQYF. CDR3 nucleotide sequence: TGCGCCAGCAGCTTGGTGGGGGTCAGGGACATTCAGTACTTC.

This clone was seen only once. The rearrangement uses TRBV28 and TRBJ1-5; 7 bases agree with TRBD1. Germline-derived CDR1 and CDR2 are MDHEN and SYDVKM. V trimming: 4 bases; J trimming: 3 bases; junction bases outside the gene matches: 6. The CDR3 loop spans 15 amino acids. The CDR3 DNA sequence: TGTGCCAGCAGTTCAACCGGGACAGTCAATCAGCCCCAGCATTTT. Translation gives CASSSTGTVNQPQHF. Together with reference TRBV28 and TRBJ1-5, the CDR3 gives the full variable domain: DVKVTQSSRYLVKRTGEKVFLECVQDMDHENMFWYRQDPGLGLRLIYFSYDVKMKEKGDIPEGYSVSREKKERFSLILESASTNQTSMYLCASSSTGTVNQPQHFGDGTRLSIL.

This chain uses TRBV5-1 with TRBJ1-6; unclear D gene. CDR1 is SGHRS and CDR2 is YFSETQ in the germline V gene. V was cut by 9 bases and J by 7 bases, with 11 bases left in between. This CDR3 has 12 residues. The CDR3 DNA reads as TGCGCCACCCGAGCTGGGAATTCACCCCTCCACTTT. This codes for CATRAGNSPLHF.

This CDR3 is CASSLEASTYNEQFF. DNA of the CDR3: TGCGCCAGCAGCTTGGAGGCGTCCACCTACAATGAGCAGTTCTTC. The chain joins TRBV5-1 to TRBJ2-1; D uncertain. The germline gives CDR1 SGHRS, CDR2 YFSETQ. This CDR3 spans 15 amino acids. V lost 0 bases and J 2 bases, leaving 9 bases between the germline ends.

The CDR3 coding sequence is TGTGCCAGCAGCTCCTACTACAGGGTCGCTTTCTTT. It specifies CASSSYYRVAFF. The chain employs TRBV7-8 and TRBJ1-1, with D perhaps TRBD1 (6 bases). The germline V gene encodes CDR1 SGHVS and CDR2 FQNEAQ. This CDR3 has 12 residues. Trimming took off 4 bases at V and 11 bases at J, with 14 bases between the two ends.

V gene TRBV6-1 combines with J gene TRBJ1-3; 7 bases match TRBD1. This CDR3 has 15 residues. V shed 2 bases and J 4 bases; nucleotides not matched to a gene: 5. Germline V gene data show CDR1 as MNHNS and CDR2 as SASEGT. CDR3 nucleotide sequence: TGTGCCAGCAGTGAATTTAGGGGGCTCGGAAACACCATATATTTT. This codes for CASSEFRGLGNTIYF.

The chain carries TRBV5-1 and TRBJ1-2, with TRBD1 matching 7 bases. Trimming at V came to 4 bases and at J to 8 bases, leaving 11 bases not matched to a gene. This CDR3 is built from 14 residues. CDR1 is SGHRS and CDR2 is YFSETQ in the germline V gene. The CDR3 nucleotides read TGCGCCAGCAGCCCTTCGACAGGGAAGTGGGGCTACACCTTC. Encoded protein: CASSPSTGKWGYTF.

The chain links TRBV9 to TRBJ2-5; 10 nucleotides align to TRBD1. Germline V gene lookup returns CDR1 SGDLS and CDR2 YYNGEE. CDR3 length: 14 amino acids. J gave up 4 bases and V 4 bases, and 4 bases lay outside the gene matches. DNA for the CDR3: TGTGCCAGCAGCCCGAGGACAGGGGGAGAGACCCAGTACTTC. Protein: CASSPRTGGETQYF.

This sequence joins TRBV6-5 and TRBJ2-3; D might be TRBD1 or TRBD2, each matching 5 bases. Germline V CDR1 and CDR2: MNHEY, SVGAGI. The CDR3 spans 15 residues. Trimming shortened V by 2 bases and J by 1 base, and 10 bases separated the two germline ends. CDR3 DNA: TGTGCCAGCAGTTACAGGGGACGAGGCACAGATACGCAGTATTTT. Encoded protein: CASSYRGRGTDTQYF.

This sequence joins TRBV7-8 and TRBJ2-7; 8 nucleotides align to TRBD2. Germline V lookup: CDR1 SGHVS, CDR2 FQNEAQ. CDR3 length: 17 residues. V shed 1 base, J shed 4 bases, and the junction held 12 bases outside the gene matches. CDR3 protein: CASSLVPRGGTAYEQYF. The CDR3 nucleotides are TGTGCCAGCAGCTTAGTGCCACGGGGGGGGACGGCGTACGAGCAGTACTTC. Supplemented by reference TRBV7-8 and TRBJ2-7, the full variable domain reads GAGVSQSPRYKVAKRGQDVALRCDPISGHVSLFWYQQALGQGPEFLTYFQNEAQLDKSGLPSDRFFAERPEGSVSTLKIQRTQQEDSAVYLCASSLVPRGGTAYEQYFGPGTRLTVT.

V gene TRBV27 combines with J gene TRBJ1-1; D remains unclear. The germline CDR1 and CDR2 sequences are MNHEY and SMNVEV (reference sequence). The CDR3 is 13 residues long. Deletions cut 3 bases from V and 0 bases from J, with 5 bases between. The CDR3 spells CASSFSMNTEAFF. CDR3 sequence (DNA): TGTGCCAGCAGTTTCAGCATGAACACTGAAGCTTTCTTT.